These 11 T cell receptor beta chains originate from one sample sequenced in a study of blood T cell repertoires in COVID-19. Here immunoSEQ multiplex PCR was the method, and the copy in TCRdb shows in-frame clones only, minus some. The sample includes under 500,000 clones, approximately 90% seen only once; the top ten take 4% to 5.5%. The sample consisted of peripheral blood. The receptor source for this set is a young woman with acute or convalescent COVID-19.

This clone was found once. The genes are TRBV6-1 and TRBJ2-1; no definite D call. V lost 2 bases and J 5 bases, leaving 4 bases between the germline ends. This CDR3 spans 12 amino acids. Germline CDR1 MNHNS, CDR2 SASEGT. The CDR3 DNA reads as TGTGCCAGCAGTGAATTAAACAATGAGCAGTTCTTC. It encodes CASSELNNEQFF.

The rearrangement joins TRBV28 to TRBJ1-1; 9 bases map to TRBD1. This CDR3 has 16 amino acids. With 7 bases clipped from V and 2 bases from J, the junction kept 11 bases outside the gene matches. Germline CDR1 reads MDHEN; CDR2 reads SYDVKM. CDR3 in amino acids: CASTHLPGQGNTEAFF. CDR3 in DNA: TGTGCCAGCACCCACCTCCCGGGACAGGGAAACACTGAAGCTTTCTTT.

The rearrangement joins TRBV2 to TRBJ1-5, with D hard to call. Trimming took off 7 bases at V and 0 bases at J, with 7 bases between the two ends. Germline assignment: CDR1 SNHLY and CDR2 FYNNEI. The CDR3 sequence is 13 residues long. As DNA, the CDR3 is TGTGCCAGCAAGGAGGATAGCAATCAGCCCCAGCATTTT. The encoded protein is CASKEDSNQPQHF.

The chain carries TRBV6-5 and TRBJ1-1; tentative D call: TRBD1 (5 bases). The CDR3 covers 13 residues. Germline assignment: CDR1 MNHEY and CDR2 SVGAGI. Deletions cut 6 bases from V and 1 base from J, with 9 bases between. The CDR3 sequence: CASRSTGNTEAFF. CDR3 in DNA: TGTGCCAGCAGGAGTACAGGGAACACTGAAGCTTTCTTT.

The gene calls are TRBV6-5 and TRBJ2-3, with TRBD1 matching over 8 bases. With V trimmed by 6 bases and J by 2 bases, 4 bases remained unmatched. The CDR3 covers 14 residues. From germline, CDR1 is MNHEY and CDR2 SVGAGI. CDR3 sequence (DNA): TGTGCCAGCAGATCGGACAGGGTCACAGATACGCAGTATTTT. It yields the protein CASRSDRVTDTQYF.

The chain carries TRBV28 and TRBJ2-2, with D perhaps matching TRBD2 (5 bases). The CDR3 sequence is 15 residues long. V was trimmed by 0 bases and J by 7 bases, leaving 12 bases between them. CDR1 is MDHEN, CDR2 SYDVKM, per germline. CDR3 sequence reads: CASSLWILAGGELFF. In DNA form, the CDR3 reads TGTGCCAGCAGTTTATGGATTTTGGCGGGCGGGGAGCTGTTTTTT.

This clone has a single count. The chain carries TRBV5-1 and TRBJ2-3; 8 bases are shared with TRBD2. CDR3 length equals 14 residues. V shed 4 bases, J shed 2 bases, and the junction held 3 bases outside the gene matches. Germline lookup yields CDR1 SGHRS and CDR2 YFSETQ. Written as DNA, the CDR3 is TGCGCCAGCAGCCCGGGGGGGGCCACAGATACGCAGTATTTT. Its protein product is CASSPGGATDTQYF.

This clone appeared a single time. V usage is TRBV18 and J usage is TRBJ2-3; D may be TRBD1 (6 bases). Germline lookup yields CDR1 KGHSH and CDR2 LQKENI. The CDR3 sequence is 15 residues long. V lost 4 bases and J 0 bases, leaving 11 bases between the germline ends. Here the CDR3 DNA reads TGTGCCAGCTCACTCGGACAGATTAGCACAGATACGCAGTATTTT. Residues: CASSLGQISTDTQYF.

The chain combines TRBV9 with TRBJ1-2; TRBD1 aligns across 8 bases. V gave up 4 bases and J gave up 2 bases; unmatched junction bases: 7. Germline V gene sequence: CDR1 SGDLS, CDR2 YYNGEE. The CDR3 covers 15 residues. The CDR3 sequence: CASSMYRDRNYGYTF. CDR3 coding DNA: TGTGCCAGCAGCATGTACCGGGACAGGAACTATGGCTACACCTTC.

This clone was seen only a few times. The CDR3 DNA reads TGTGCCAGCAGTCGGCTAGCGGGGGATGCCGGGGAGCTGTTTTTT. Protein sequence: CASSRLAGDAGELFF. The rearrangement joins TRBV2 to TRBJ2-2, with TRBD2 matching 10 bases. Germline CDR1 is SNHLY and CDR2 is FYNNEI. The CDR3 length is 15 residues. Trimming cost V 5 bases and J 6 bases; bases outside gene matches: 6. Full variable domain (remainder filled in from reference TRBV2 and TRBJ2-2): EPEVTQTPSHQVTQMGQEVILRCVPISNHLYFYWYRQILGQKVEFLVSFYNNEISEKSEIFDDQFSVERPDGSNFTLKIRSTKLEDSAMYFCASSRLAGDAGELFFGEGSRLTVL.

This chain joins TRBV3-1 (or the pseudogene TRBV3-2) and TRBJ1-5; the D gene is possibly TRBD1 (5 bases). Germline CDR1 is LGHDT and CDR2 is YNNKEL (reference sequence). With 0 bases removed from V and 7 bases from J, the gap between germline ends came to 16 bases. The CDR3 covers 16 residues. CDR3 in DNA: TGTGCCAGCAGCCAAGATCGCTTTTCAGGGCAGCAGCCCCAGCATTTT. Its protein is CASSQDRFSGQQPQHF.